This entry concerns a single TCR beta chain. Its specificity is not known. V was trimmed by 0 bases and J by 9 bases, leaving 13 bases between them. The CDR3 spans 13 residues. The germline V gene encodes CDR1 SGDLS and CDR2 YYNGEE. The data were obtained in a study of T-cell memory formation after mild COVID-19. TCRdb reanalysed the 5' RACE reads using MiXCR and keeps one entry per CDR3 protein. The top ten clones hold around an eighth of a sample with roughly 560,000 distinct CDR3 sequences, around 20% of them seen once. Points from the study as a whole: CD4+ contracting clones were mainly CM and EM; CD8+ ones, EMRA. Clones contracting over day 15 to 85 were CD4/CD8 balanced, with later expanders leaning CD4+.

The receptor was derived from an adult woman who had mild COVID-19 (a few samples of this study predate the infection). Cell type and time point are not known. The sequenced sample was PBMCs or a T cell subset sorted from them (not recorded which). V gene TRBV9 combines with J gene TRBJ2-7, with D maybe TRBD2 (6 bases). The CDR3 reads CASSVDGVAVQYF. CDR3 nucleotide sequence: TGTGCCAGCAGCGTAGATGGGGTAGCGGTGCAGTACTTC. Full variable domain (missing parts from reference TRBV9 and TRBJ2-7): DSGVTQTPKHLITATGQRVTLRCSPRSGDLSVYWYQQSLDQGLQFLIQYYNGEERAKGNILERFSAQQFPDLHSELNLSSLELGDSALYFCASSVDGVAVQYFGPGTRLTVT.